Listed below are T cell receptor beta chains from one sample, sequenced in a study of OX40 agonist ivuxolimab in advanced cancers. Assay used: immunoSEQ multiplex PCR; TCRdb lists only in-frame clones, some missing. The table shows 45,000 to 60,000 clones, with about nine tenths occurring only once. The specimen was CD4+ or CD8+ T cells sorted from blood, collected in a trial of the OX40 agonist ivuxolimab. Receptor source: an adult with an advanced solid tumor such as melanoma, head and neck, liver or kidney cancer. Both conserved end residues are part of each CDR3. D genes are given only for firm matches. Rows may omit the clone size; those that give it use once, few, many or a size class.

>TRBJ2-5|.|.|TRBV5-6
CASSSDRLMWETQYF
TGTGCCAGCAGCTCGGACAGACTGATGTGGGAGACCCAGTACTTC
>TRBJ1-1|once|.|TRBV27
CASSLDANTEAFF
TGTGCCAGCAGTTTAGACGCGAACACTGAAGCTTTCTTT
>TRBJ2-2|once|TRBD1|TRBV12-5
CASGWDRDGTGELFF
TGTGCTAGTGGTTGGGACAGGGATGGCACCGGGGAGCTGTTTTTT
>TRBJ1-1|.|.|TRBV29-1
CSVVWEDSKNTEAFF
TGCAGCGTTGTGTGGGAGGACAGTAAGAACACTGAAGCTTTCTTT
>TRBJ2-2|.|.|TRBV4-1
CASAQGTNTGELFF
TGCGCCAGCGCGCAGGGGACGAACACCGGGGAGCTGTTTTTT
>TRBJ1-1|.|TRBD1|TRBV4-1
CASSLTTGGVNTEAFF
TGCGCCAGCAGCCTTACGACAGGGGGCGTGAACACTGAAGCTTTCTTT
>TRBJ2-2|.|TRBD2|TRBV2
CASRALAALTGELFF
TGTGCCAGCAGAGCACTAGCGGCGCTCACCGGGGAGCTGTTTTTT
>TRBJ2-2|.|TRBD1|TRBV27
CASSLRTGVTGELFF
TGTGCCAGCAGTTTGAGGACAGGGGTCACCGGGGAGCTGTTTTTT
>TRBJ2-5|.|.|TRBV14
CASSLNRVQETQYF
TGTGCCAGCAGCCTTAACAGGGTCCAAGAGACCCAGTACTTC
>TRBJ2-5|few|TRBD2|TRBV5-4
CASSYLGLAAQETQYF
TGTGCCAGCAGCTACCTGGGACTAGCGGCCCAAGAGACCCAGTACTTC
>TRBJ2-1|.|.|TRBV5-8
CASSSGRTRRFF
TGTGCCAGCAGCTCAGGTAGGACAAGGCGGTTCTTC
>TRBJ2-2|once|.|TRBV7-2
CASSSNGASNTGELFF
TGTGCCAGCAGCTCAAATGGGGCTTCGAACACCGGGGAGCTGTTTTTT
>TRBJ2-1|.|.|TRBV5-5
CASSPRHNEQFF
TGTGCCAGCAGCCCCAGGCACAATGAGCAGTTCTTC
>TRBJ2-2|.|.|TRBV5-1
CASSLDAGAPNTGELFF
TGCGCCAGCAGCTTGGACGCAGGAGCCCCGAACACCGGGGAGCTGTTTTTT
>TRBJ2-7|.|.|TRBV28
CASRLDGGWEQYF
TGTGCCAGCAGACTAGATGGGGGATGGGAGCAGTACTTC
>TRBJ2-3|.|.|TRBV28
CASSVGGGETDTQYF
TGTGCCAGCAGTGTGGGAGGGGGGGAGACAGATACGCAGTATTTT
>TRBJ2-7|.|.|TRBV30
CAWRDYEQYF
TGTGCCTGGAGAGACTACGAGCAGTACTTC
>TRBJ2-5|.|.|TRBV9
CASSVRGTGRETQYF
TGTGCCAGCAGCGTGAGAGGGACGGGACGGGAGACCCAGTACTTC
>TRBJ2-7|few|.|TRBV9
CASSPPYVLPFYEQYF
TGTGCCAGCAGCCCCCCTTACGTACTTCCCTTCTACGAGCAGTACTTC
>TRBJ1-5|.|.|TRBV7-2
CASSPNLGDQPQHF
TGTGCCAGCAGCCCGAACTTGGGCGATCAGCCCCAGCATTTT
>TRBJ1-1|.|.|TRBV5-1
CASRTGGNTEAFF
TGCGCCAGCAGAACAGGAGGGAACACTGAAGCTTTCTTT
>TRBJ2-7|.|TRBD1|TRBV14
CASSQTGGRYYEQYF
TGTGCCAGCAGCCAGACAGGGGGGAGGTACTACGAGCAGTACTTC